These 26 T cell receptor beta chains came from one sample sequenced in a study of cytomegalovirus exposure and HLA in healthy donors. Sequencing used immunoSEQ multiplex PCR; TCRdb keeps in-frame clones, though not all of them. The data show about 64,000 clones, 80% to 90% seen once. Material for sequencing was PBMCs. The receptors here all came from a woman under 30 in good health and CMV-seronegative.

The chain couples TRBV29-1 to TRBJ1-5, with a possible D match to TRBD1 (6 bases). Trimming removed 4 bases at V and 2 bases at J, with 6 bases between. CDR3 size: 12 residues. Per germline, CDR1 SQVTM and CDR2 ANQGSEA. In DNA form, the CDR3 reads TGCAGCGTTGGACAGGGCAATCAGCCCCAGCATTTT. The encoded protein is CSVGQGNQPQHF.

This chain links TRBV7-2 with TRBJ2-1, with a weak D call TRBD2 (5 bases). The CDR3 extends over 16 amino acids. CDR1 and CDR2 (germline): SGHTA, FQGNSA. Trimming took 4 bases from V and 4 from J, leaving 17 bases between them. CDR3 DNA: TGTGCCAGCAGCTATAGGTCGATGCGGGTATACAATGAGCAGTTCTTC. Translated, it gives CASSYRSMRVYNEQFF.

The chain has TRBV9 and TRBJ2-1, with TRBD1 as a possible D gene (6 bases). The ends were cut back, 0 bases at V and 10 bases at J, with 11 bases in the middle. The CDR3 totals 13 residues. The germline V gene encodes CDR1 SGDLS and CDR2 YYNGEE. The DNA for the CDR3 is TGTGCCAGCAGCGTAGTTAGACAGGCGGAGCAGTTCTTC. It yields the protein CASSVVRQAEQFF.

The V call is TRBV15, the J call TRBJ2-7; 7 bases are a match to TRBD2. J was trimmed by 1 base and V by 4 bases; bases with no gene match: 1. The CDR3 has 13 amino acids. Germline-derived CDR1 and CDR2 are LNHNV and YYDKDF (reference sequence). The CDR3 loop is CATSTGLSYEQYF. The CDR3 DNA sequence: TGTGCCACCAGCACGGGACTATCCTACGAGCAGTACTTC.

This clone came up a few times. The J gene is TRBJ1-1, the V gene TRBV7-9; no reliable D call. Trimming took 7 bases from V and 2 from J, leaving 11 bases between them. The CDR3 sequence is 13 residues long. The germline CDR1 and CDR2 sequences are SEHNR and FQNEAQ (reference sequence). CDR3 region: CASTETANTEAFF. As DNA, the CDR3 is TGTGCCAGCACAGAAACAGCCAACACTGAAGCTTTCTTT.

The rearrangement joins TRBV7-6 to TRBJ1-5, with 8 bases identical to TRBD1. Germline V gives CDR1 SGHVS, CDR2 FNYEAQ. Unmatched junction bases numbered 7, after V lost 1 base and J lost 2 bases. This CDR3 contains 17 residues. The CDR3 bases are TGTGCCAGCAGCTTAGGCCCCACAGGGGGTGGCAATCAGCCCCAGCATTTT. Its protein product is CASSLGPTGGGNQPQHF.

The chain couples TRBV28 to TRBJ2-3; 10 nucleotides agree with TRBD2. The germline V gene has CDR1 MDHEN and CDR2 SYDVKM. The CDR3 is 16 residues long. The J segment lost 0 bases and the V segment lost 5 bases, leaving 5 bases of the junction unmatched. CDR3 loop: CASSPSLAGSTDTQYF. In DNA, the CDR3 is TGTGCCAGCAGTCCTTCACTAGCGGGGAGCACAGATACGCAGTATTTT.

The V and J genes are TRBV5-5 and TRBJ1-2, with 11 bases matching TRBD1. The CDR3 covers 14 residues. In germline, CDR1 is SGHKS, CDR2 YYEKEE (reference sequence). V shed 4 bases, J shed 4 bases, and the junction held 3 bases outside the gene matches. The DNA of the CDR3 is TGTGCCAGCAGCCCGGGACAGGGGGGCTATGGCTACACCTTC. Encoded protein: CASSPGQGGYGYTF.

This clone occurred a few times. In nucleotides, the CDR3 is TGTGCCAGCAGCTTGGGGACTAGCGGGAACAATGAGCAGTTCTTC. This translates into CASSLGTSGNNEQFF. V is TRBV5-4 and J is TRBJ2-1; TRBD2 matches at 12 bases. V gave up 0 bases and J gave up 5 bases; unmatched junction bases: 0. In germline, CDR1 is SGHNT, CDR2 YYREEE (reference sequence). This CDR3 has 15 residues. Filled out from reference TRBV5-4 and TRBJ2-1, the complete variable domain reads ETGVTQSPTHLIKTRGQQVTLRCSSQSGHNTVSWYQQALGQGPQFIFQYYREEENGRGNFPPRFSGLQFPNYSSELNVNALELDDSALYLCASSLGTSGNNEQFFGPGTRLTVL.

The rearrangement links TRBV30 to TRBJ1-2, with D possibly being TRBD1 (5 bases). Trimming stripped 0 bases from V and 4 bases from J, with 9 bases between. CDR1 and CDR2 (germline): GTSNPN, SVGIG (reference sequence). The CDR3 is made up of 13 amino acids. Here the CDR3 reads CAWSVSRGYGYTF. The CDR3 nucleotides read TGTGCCTGGAGTGTATCTAGGGGCTATGGCTACACCTTC.

The V gene is TRBV15, the J gene TRBJ1-5; no definite D call. Per the germline V gene, CDR1 is LNHNV and CDR2 is YYDKDF (reference sequence). This CDR3 contains 15 residues. V was trimmed by 6 bases and J by 2 bases, leaving 14 bases between them. CDR3 amino acids: CATSFFVSGNQPQHF. DNA for the CDR3: TGTGCCACCAGTTTCTTCGTTAGTGGCAATCAGCCCCAGCATTTT.

A single count supports this clone. The gene calls are TRBV28 and TRBJ1-1; 8 bases agree with TRBD1. CDR1 is MDHEN and CDR2 is SYDVKM in the germline V gene. After removal of 5 bases from V and 2 bases from J, the junction contained 7 bases not matched to a gene. The CDR3 spans 15 residues. CDR3 in DNA: TGTGCCAGCAGTCCCCTGGACAGGGACAACACTGAAGCTTTCTTT. Translation gives CASSPLDRDNTEAFF.

This clone occurred a few times. The chain links TRBV5-1 to TRBJ1-2; 11 nucleotides line up with TRBD1. V was pared by 0 bases and J by 8 bases, with 3 bases of the junction left unmatched. This CDR3 region has 14 residues. Germline CDR1 is SGHRS and CDR2 is YFSETQ. CDR3 sequence (DNA): TGCGCCAGCAGCTTGGCCGGGACAGGGGGAGGCTACACCTTC. Its protein is CASSLAGTGGGYTF.

This sequence joins TRBV27 and TRBJ2-5; 11 bases are shared with TRBD2. Germline V CDR1 and CDR2: MNHEY, SMNVEV (reference sequence). The V gene end was trimmed by 4 bases and the J gene end by 9 bases; junction bases not matched to a gene: 7. The CDR3 loop spans 14 amino acids. CDR3 DNA sequence: TGTGCCAGCAGTTCGCGTAGCGGGGGGGCGTCCCAGTACTTC. Translating it yields CASSSRSGGASQYF.

The V and J genes are TRBV7-2 and TRBJ1-3, with TRBD1 as a possible D gene (6 bases). The V and J ends lost 5 bases and 4 bases respectively, with 9 bases between them. In germline, CDR1 is SGHTA, CDR2 FQGNSA. The CDR3 is made up of 13 amino acids. The CDR3 protein is CASSPGVGNTIYF. CDR3 bases: TGTGCCAGCAGCCCAGGGGTGGGAAACACCATATATTTT.

V gene TRBV2 combines with J gene TRBJ2-3, with 14 bases matching TRBD2. CDR1 and CDR2 from the germline V gene are SNHLY and FYNNEI. Germline trimming cut 4 bases from V and 6 bases from J; bases unmatched to any gene: 3. The CDR3 consists of 15 residues. The DNA of the CDR3 is TGTGCCAGCAGTGGGACTAGCGGGAGGCACGATACGCAGTATTTT. Its protein product is CASSGTSGRHDTQYF. Full variable domain (outside the CDR3, taken from reference TRBV2 and TRBJ2-3): EPEVTQTPSHQVTQMGQEVILRCVPISNHLYFYWYRQILGQKVEFLVSFYNNEISEKSEIFDDQFSVERPDGSNFTLKIRSTKLEDSAMYFCASSGTSGRHDTQYFGPGTRLTVL.

This rearrangement joins TRBV7-3 to TRBJ2-1; TRBD2 aligns across 9 bases. Trimming at V came to 6 bases and at J to 4 bases, leaving 7 bases not matched to a gene. The CDR3 runs to 15 residues. CDR1 and CDR2 from the germline V gene are SGHTA and FQGTGA. Here the CDR3 DNA reads TGTGCCAGCAGGTTAGCGGGGGCCTCTTACAATGAGCAGTTCTTC. This translates into CASRLAGASYNEQFF. Full variable domain (missing parts from reference TRBV7-3 and TRBJ2-1): GAGVSQTPSNKVTEKGKYVELRCDPISGHTALYWYRQSLGQGPEFLIYFQGTGAADDSGLPNDRFFAVRPEGSVSTLKIQRTERGDSAVYLCASRLAGASYNEQFFGPGTRLTVL.

The rearrangement uses TRBV19 and TRBJ2-7; TRBD1 agrees at 8 bases. The junction had 6 bases not matched to a gene; V was cut back by 2 bases and J by 6 bases. Germline-derived CDR1 and CDR2 are LNHDA and SQIVND (reference sequence). The CDR3 consists of 14 residues. This CDR3 reads CASSIQGAYSEQYF. The CDR3 nucleotides are TGTGCCAGTAGTATACAGGGGGCATATAGCGAGCAGTACTTC. Drawing the rest from reference TRBV19 and TRBJ2-7, the complete variable domain is DGGITQSPKYLFRKEGQNVTLSCEQNLNHDAMYWYRQDPGQGLRLIYYSQIVNDFQKGDIAEGYSVSREKKESFPLTVTSAQKNPTAFYLCASSIQGAYSEQYFGPGTRLTVT.

V gene TRBV2 combines with J gene TRBJ1-2; 10 bases fit TRBD1. V shed 6 bases, J shed 2 bases, and the junction held 3 bases outside the gene matches. The CDR3 is 14 residues long. Germline values: CDR1 SNHLY, CDR2 FYNNEI. CDR3 residues: CASRRTGGNYGYTF. The CDR3 region has the DNA TGTGCCAGCAGGCGGACAGGGGGAAACTATGGCTACACCTTC.

The V gene is TRBV21-1, the J gene TRBJ1-5; no DNA check was done on the table's D call, TRBD1. TRBV21-1 counts as a pseudogene. The CDR3 length is 16 residues. CDR3 amino acids: CASSNVTGSSNQPQHF. The DNA for the CDR3 is TGTGCCAGCAGCAACGTTACAGGGTCTAGCAATCAGCCCCAGCATTTT.

The chain employs TRBV28 and TRBJ1-1; D is unclear. Per germline, CDR1 MDHEN and CDR2 SYDVKM. This CDR3 comprises 13 residues. V lost 2 bases and J lost 1, with 5 bases in between. For the CDR3, the DNA is TGTGCCAGCAGTTTAGAACAGAACACTGAAGCTTTCTTT. Its translation: CASSLEQNTEAFF.

The V gene is TRBV7-7, the J gene TRBJ2-5; 9 bases agree with TRBD1. The germline gives CDR1 SSHAT, CDR2 FNYEAQ (reference sequence). There are 15 residues in the CDR3. Trimming removed 4 bases from V and 3 bases from J; junction bases left unmatched: 6. CDR3 nucleotide sequence: TGTGCCAGCAGCTCGTCAAGGGACAGGGAAGAGACCCAGTACTTC. It yields the protein CASSSSRDREETQYF.

This clone was seen a single time. This chain uses TRBV19 with TRBJ2-3, with D unclear. The germline gives CDR1 LNHDA, CDR2 SQIVND (reference sequence). CDR3 length equals 13 residues. Trimming shortened V by 5 bases and J by 2 bases, and 8 bases separated the two germline ends. CDR3 bases: TGTGCCAGTAGTGCGGTATACACAGATACGCAGTATTTT. Its protein is CASSAVYTDTQYF.

The rearrangement links TRBV9 to TRBJ2-1, with D possibly TRBD2 on 5 matching bases. V was clipped by 0 bases and J by 0 bases, with 13 bases between them. CDR1 is SGDLS and CDR2 is YYNGEE in the germline V gene. CDR3 length equals 17 residues. DNA of the CDR3: TGTGCCAGCAGCGTAGTAGGGAGCCGCTACTCCTACAATGAGCAGTTCTTC. It encodes CASSVVGSRYSYNEQFF.

J is TRBJ1-2 and V is TRBV11-2; possibly TRBD1 for D (5 bases). Per the germline V gene, CDR1 is SGHAT and CDR2 is FQNNGV. The V and J ends lost 1 base and 6 bases respectively, with 24 bases between them. The CDR3 has 18 residues. This chain's CDR3 is CASSLVGASSFLPNGYTF. CDR3 bases: TGTGCCAGCAGCTTAGTAGGGGCTTCCTCCTTCCTCCCGAATGGCTACACCTTC.

V usage is TRBV21-1 and J usage is TRBJ2-7; TRBD2 reflects the table's D call only, with no check against the DNA. TRBV21-1 is tagged as a pseudogene. The CDR3 spans 18 residues. CDR3 sequence reads: CASSKNPAGALNSYEQYF. The CDR3 DNA follows: TGTGCCAGCAGCAAGAACCCAGCGGGAGCTCTCAATTCCTACGAGCAGTACTTC.